This entry lists 31 T cell receptor beta chains sequenced from one sample in a study of post-analysis software for immune sequencing data. Study findings and constraints: Compared with controls, patients had more of about 5 TRBV segments, including TRBV5-6, TRBV5-1 and TRBV20-1.

These receptors have no identified antigens. The library was made from cDNA and included unique molecular identifiers. TCRdb re-called the PCR reads through MiXCR, storing one row per CDR3 protein. The sample lists roughly 570,000 distinct CDR3 sequences, around a third occurring once. Sample: blood. Source of these receptors: a girl aged 2 to 17 with multiple sclerosis.

In this sample, this clonotype turned up a few times. This chain uses TRBV6-1 with TRBJ2-3; possibly TRBD1 for D (7 bases). This CDR3 has 13 residues. Trimming left V 3 bases short and J 9 bases short, with 13 bases between. Germline CDR1 MNHNS, CDR2 SASEGT. The CDR3 reads CASSDQTGRTQYF. The CDR3 nucleotides read TGTGCCAGCAGTGACCAGACAGGGAGGACGCAGTATTTT.

The sample holds a few counts of this clonotype. The chain links TRBV7-6 to TRBJ2-7; 9 bases map to TRBD2. Unmatched junction bases numbered 5, after V lost 5 bases and J lost 0 bases. CDR3 size: 15 residues. Germline V CDR1 and CDR2: SGHVS, FNYEAQ. The CDR3 loop is CASSKFSGGSYEQYF. Written as DNA, the CDR3 is TGTGCCAGCAGCAAATTTAGCGGGGGCTCCTACGAGCAGTACTTC.

This clonotype appeared a few times. The rearrangement links TRBV7-9 to TRBJ1-3, with unresolved D. V dropped 0 bases and J dropped 6 bases, with 6 bases sitting between them. Looked up from germline, CDR1 is SEHNR and CDR2 is FQNEAQ (reference sequence). This CDR3 contains 13 residues. In DNA form, the CDR3 reads TGTGCCAGCAGCTTAGCGATGGAAAACACCATATATTTT. Translating it yields CASSLAMENTIYF.

This clonotype was picked up a small number of times. The rearrangement joins TRBV5-1 to TRBJ2-3, with TRBD1 matching over 10 bases. With 4 bases clipped from V and 2 bases from J, the junction kept 7 bases outside the gene matches. Germline V gene lookup returns CDR1 SGHRS and CDR2 YFSETQ. The CDR3 runs 16 residues. The CDR3 region has the DNA TGCGCCAGCAGCATGCCCGGGACAGGGGACACAGATACGCAGTATTTT. Protein sequence: CASSMPGTGDTDTQYF.

The table lists this clonotype with many counts. V and J are TRBV9 and TRBJ2-3; maybe TRBD1 (6 bases). CDR1 is SGDLS, CDR2 YYNGEE, per germline. The CDR3 totals 13 residues. The V and J ends lost 4 bases and 3 bases respectively, with 9 bases between them. The CDR3 region is CASSTGPTDTQYF. CDR3 nucleotides: TGTGCCAGCAGCACAGGGCCTACAGATACGCAGTATTTT.

The table lists this clonotype with a few counts. The chain links TRBV4-1 to TRBJ1-2; 9 bases align to TRBD1. The V gene's germline CDR1 is MGHRA and CDR2 YSYEKL. V was clipped by 5 bases and J by 4 bases; unmatched bases: 8. This CDR3 comprises 15 residues. This chain's CDR3 is CASSGRQGEGYGYTF. In nucleotides, the CDR3 is TGCGCCAGCAGCGGAAGACAGGGGGAAGGCTATGGCTACACCTTC.

The chain couples TRBV13 to TRBJ2-4, with TRBD2 matching over 7 bases. The CDR3 runs to 14 residues. After removal of 1 base from V and 5 bases from J, the junction contained 2 bases not matched to a gene. Germline CDR1 is PRHDT and CDR2 is FYEKMQ (reference sequence). The CDR3 sequence: CASSLEGGQNIQYF. The CDR3 coding sequence is TGTGCCAGCAGCTTAGAGGGAGGGCAAAACATTCAGTACTTC.

This rearrangement joins TRBV3-1 to TRBJ2-7, with D tentatively TRBD1 (7 bases). Trimming pared 1 base from V and 6 bases from J, leaving 10 bases between. Germline V gene lookup returns CDR1 LGHDT and CDR2 YNNKEL (reference sequence). This CDR3 has 13 amino acids. In DNA, the CDR3 is TGTGCCAGCAGCCAAGTCCAGGGGGGCGAGCAGTACTTC. Amino acids: CASSQVQGGEQYF.

The chain recombines TRBV20-1 with TRBJ2-5; no reliable D call. V lost 5 bases and J 0 bases, leaving 1 base between the germline ends. The CDR3 length is 10 residues. From germline, CDR1 is DFQATT and CDR2 SNEGSKA (reference sequence). The CDR3 region has the DNA TGCAGTGCTCACCAAGAGACCCAGTACTTC. Translating it yields CSAHQETQYF.

This chain uses TRBV5-4 with TRBJ2-3, with 9 bases aligning to TRBD1. The CDR3 extends over 16 amino acids. Per the germline V gene, CDR1 is SGHNT and CDR2 is YYREEE (reference sequence). With V trimmed by 1 base and J by 0 bases, 3 bases remained unmatched. CDR3 sequence reads: CASSLMDRGSTDTQYF. The CDR3 nucleotides are TGTGCCAGCAGCTTGATGGACAGGGGAAGCACAGATACGCAGTATTTT.

The gene calls are TRBV20-1 and TRBJ2-5; 7 bases fit TRBD2. V shed 3 bases and J 0 bases; nucleotides not matched to a gene: 4. The germline CDR1 and CDR2 sequences are DFQATT and SNEGSKA (reference sequence). The CDR3 contains 14 residues. CDR3 nucleotides: TGCAGTGCTAGGATCGGGGGGTACCAAGAGACCCAGTACTTC. The encoded protein is CSARIGGYQETQYF.

DNA for the CDR3: TGTGCCAGCAGCCAGAGGGCAGGGGGACAAGAGACCCAGTACTTC. Protein sequence: CASSQRAGGQETQYF. V usage is TRBV3-1 and J usage is TRBJ2-5, with 7 bases identical to TRBD1. V gave up 3 bases and J gave up 2 bases; unmatched junction bases: 6. Germline-derived CDR1 and CDR2 are LGHDT and YNNKEL (reference sequence). The CDR3 runs 15 residues.

V usage is TRBV5-6 and J usage is TRBJ1-2; D gene unclear. The CDR3 spans 15 residues. Germline values: CDR1 SGHDT, CDR2 YYEEEE. V dropped 4 bases and J dropped 4 bases, with 17 bases sitting between them. CDR3 sequence reads: CASSPGGSPGYGYTF. The CDR3 nucleotides read TGTGCCAGCAGCCCGGGCGGCAGCCCAGGCTATGGCTACACCTTC.

Comments on this clonotype: No conserved phenylalanine or tryptophan ends this CDR3, so it is likely a read error. This chain joins TRBV15 and TRBJ1-5; possible D gene TRBD1, 5 bases. Per germline, CDR1 LNHNV and CDR2 YYDKDF (reference sequence). Trimming shortened V by 3 bases and J by 3 bases, and 9 bases separated the two germline ends. This CDR3 region has 14 residues. In DNA form, the CDR3 reads TGTGCCACCAGCAGTCCAGGGTACAATCAGCCCCAGCATGTT. It yields the protein CATSSPGYNQPQHV.

This clonotype was seen a handful of times. The chain employs TRBV14 and TRBJ2-1, with 7 bases fitting TRBD2. With 3 bases clipped from V and 4 bases from J, the junction kept 6 bases outside the gene matches. Germline values: CDR1 SGHDN, CDR2 FVKESK. This CDR3 has 15 residues. CDR3 coding DNA: TGTGCCAGCAGCCAGGTCCCCGGGGGGTACAATGAGCAGTTCTTC. Amino acid sequence: CASSQVPGGYNEQFF.

This clonotype came up a few times. The rearrangement uses TRBV18 and TRBJ2-6; D perhaps matches TRBD2 (6 bases). Germline-derived CDR1 and CDR2 are KGHSH and LQKENI. The CDR3 runs 17 residues. The V end lost 3 bases, the J end lost 0 bases, and 12 bases lay between the germline ends. CDR3 sequence (DNA): TGTGCCAGCTCACCCCGGGACTCAAGCTCTGGGGCCAACGTCCTGACTTTC. Translation: CASSPRDSSSGANVLTF.

CDR3 nucleotide sequence: TGTGCCAGCAGTACCCCCGATTCAAGTTGGGGGGGCACCACCGGGGAGCTGTTTTTT. It translates to CASSTPDSSWGGTTGELFF. The chain uses TRBV12-3 or TRBV12-4 and TRBJ2-2; D might be TRBD2 (7 bases). The CDR3 is 19 residues long. V gave up 5 bases and J gave up 4 bases, with 26 bases separating them.

This clonotype was observed a handful of times. This rearrangement joins TRBV6-6 to TRBJ1-5, with TRBD1 matching 8 bases. This CDR3 comprises 14 residues. Germline CDR1 is MNHNY and CDR2 is SVGAGI (reference sequence). V lost 2 bases and J lost 5; bases outside the gene matches: 2. The DNA for the CDR3 is TGTGCCAGCAGTTACCGACAGGGGTATCAGCCCCAGCATTTT. Translation gives CASSYRQGYQPQHF.

The genes are TRBV7-9 and TRBJ2-3; D call uncertain. Germline V gene lookup returns CDR1 SEHNR and CDR2 FQNEAQ (reference sequence). With 2 bases removed from V and 2 bases from J, the gap between germline ends came to 14 bases. The CDR3 spans 16 residues. CDR3: CASSLSSGFPTDTQYF. The CDR3 nucleotides read TGTGCCAGCAGCTTATCCTCGGGTTTTCCCACAGATACGCAGTATTTT.

This clonotype was observed a handful of times. The rearrangement uses TRBV6-5 and TRBJ2-7; D not resolved. Looked up from germline, CDR1 is MNHEY and CDR2 is SVGAGI. CDR3 length: 13 amino acids. Trimming removed 8 bases at V and 2 bases at J, with 13 bases between. The CDR3 sequence: CASGPPGPYEQYF. CDR3 DNA sequence: TGTGCCAGCGGTCCCCCGGGCCCCTACGAGCAGTACTTC.

This clonotype was detected a few times. The chain joins TRBV20-1 to TRBJ2-2, with a possible D match to TRBD1 (6 bases). Trimming cost V 3 bases and J 3 bases, with 11 bases left between them. Germline V gene lookup returns CDR1 DFQATT and CDR2 SNEGSKA (reference sequence). The CDR3 is 14 residues long. The CDR3 is CSARLAGDTGELFF. Here the CDR3 DNA reads TGCAGTGCTAGGCTAGCAGGGGACACCGGGGAGCTGTTTTTT.

This clonotype was observed a handful of times. The chain's CDR3 is CASSPEQGVSTGELFF. CDR3 DNA: TGCGCCAGCAGCCCCGAACAGGGGGTCAGCACCGGGGAGCTGTTTTTT. The chain recombines TRBV5-1 with TRBJ2-2, with TRBD1 matching 8 bases. Germline trimming cut 4 bases from V and 4 bases from J; bases unmatched to any gene: 9. CDR1 and CDR2 (germline): SGHRS, YFSETQ. CDR3 size: 16 residues. The full variable domain, in which reference TRBV5-1 and TRBJ2-2 provide the parts outside the CDR3, is KAGVTQTPRYLIKTRGQQVTLSCSPISGHRSVSWYQQTPGQGLQFLFEYFSETQRNKGNFPGRFSGRQFSNSRSEMNVSTLELGDSALYLCASSPEQGVSTGELFFGEGSRLTVL.

This clonotype was counted between two and nine times. The chain employs TRBV18 and TRBJ2-3, with 13 bases identical to TRBD2. CDR1 is KGHSH, CDR2 LQKENI, per germline. V lost 3 bases to trimming and J lost 8 bases; unmatched junction nucleotides: 8. CDR3 length equals 16 residues. The CDR3 spells CASSPSLAGGRATQYF. CDR3 in DNA: TGTGCCAGCTCACCCTCACTAGCGGGGGGGCGCGCTACGCAGTATTTT.

This clonotype has just a few counts. J is TRBJ1-2 and V is TRBV7-9; D gene unclear. This CDR3 is 16 amino acids long. CDR1 is SEHNR, CDR2 FQNEAQ, per germline (reference sequence). V was shortened by 4 bases and J by 1 base, with 16 bases between the two germline ends. CDR3 bases: TGTGCCAGCAGCTACCCCGGAGTCCCCCATAACTATGGCTACACCTTC. Translating gives CASSYPGVPHNYGYTF.

The chain uses TRBV4-1 and TRBJ2-3; D possibly corresponds to TRBD1 (5 bases). This CDR3 is built from 16 residues. Trimming removed 5 bases at V and 2 bases at J, with 17 bases between. Per the germline V gene, CDR1 is MGHRA and CDR2 is YSYEKL. CDR3 DNA sequence: TGCGCCAGCAGCGCCCTAACAGGAGTTCCCACAGATACGCAGTATTTT. Its protein product is CASSALTGVPTDTQYF.

The CDR3, as DNA: TGTGCCATCAGCAGCACCACAGATACGCAGTATTTT. Protein product: CAISSTTDTQYF. The V and J genes are TRBV10-3 and TRBJ2-3; D unresolved. Germline CDR1 ENHRY, CDR2 SYGVKD. The CDR3 has 12 amino acids. The germline V and J ends were trimmed by 6 bases and 2 bases, with 6 bases remaining between them.

The chain uses TRBV7-9 and TRBJ2-2; 7 nucleotides agree with TRBD2. CDR3 size: 14 residues. Trimming removed 5 bases from V and 2 bases from J; junction bases left unmatched: 2. Germline V gene sequence: CDR1 SEHNR, CDR2 FQNEAQ (reference sequence). CDR3 DNA: TGTGCCAGCAGCGGACTAGGAAACACCGGGGAGCTGTTTTTT. Translated: CASSGLGNTGELFF. The full variable domain, its missing parts supplied by reference TRBV7-9 and TRBJ2-2, is DTGVSQNPRHKITKRGQNVTFRCDPISEHNRLYWYRQTLGQGPEFLTYFQNEAQLEKSRLLSDRFSAERPKGSFSTLEIQRTEQGDSAMYLCASSGLGNTGELFFGEGSRLTVL.

As concerns this clonotype: Possible read error: a much larger clone is one base away. V gene TRBV29-1 combines with J gene TRBJ2-7; D is perhaps TRBD1 (6 bases). CDR1 SQVTM and CDR2 ANQGSEA come from the germline V gene. The germline V and J ends were trimmed by 4 bases and 6 bases, with 13 bases remaining between them. The CDR3 is 12 residues long. The CDR3 is CSVGNRACEQYF. The CDR3 nucleotides are TGCAGCGTTGGTAACAGGGCCTGCGAGCAGTACTTC.

This chain uses TRBV5-1 with TRBJ1-2; maybe TRBD1 (6 bases). The germline V and J ends were trimmed by 0 bases and 8 bases, with 8 bases remaining between them. Germline V gene lookup returns CDR1 SGHRS and CDR2 YFSETQ. The CDR3 spans 12 residues. In DNA form, the CDR3 reads TGCGCCAGCAGCTTGGGGACAGTCGGCTACACCTTC. It translates to CASSLGTVGYTF.

This clonotype has only a few counts. The J gene is TRBJ1-2, the V gene TRBV5-6, with a tentative D call TRBD1 (6 bases). The germline V gene has CDR1 SGHDT and CDR2 YYEEEE. Deletions cut 2 bases from V and 4 bases from J, with 15 bases between. The CDR3 contains 15 residues. CDR3 nucleotide sequence: TGTGCCAGCAGCTTCTCGGGCGGACAGATCTATGGCTACACCTTC. This sequence encodes CASSFSGGQIYGYTF.

The rearrangement uses TRBV20-1 and TRBJ2-3; TRBD1 aligns across 7 bases. CDR3 length equals 13 residues. V shed 5 bases, J shed 6 bases, and the junction held 8 bases outside the gene matches. Germline-derived CDR1 and CDR2 are DFQATT and SNEGSKA (reference sequence). Here the CDR3 DNA reads TGCAGTGCTCCCGACAGGGATGGGGATACGCAGTATTTT. Translated, it gives CSAPDRDGDTQYF.